This TCR beta chain was recovered during a study of OX40 agonist ivuxolimab in advanced cancers. Study details: Melanoma, hepatocellular carcinoma, head and neck or renal cell cancer occurred in dose-escalation patients. Partial responses were observed in three patients, of whom one had hepatocellular carcinoma and two had cutaneous melanoma. People who had prior anti-PD-1, anti-PD-L1 or anti-CTLA-4 therapy could take part, and under 45% had some.

The CDR3 covers 15 residues. In germline, CDR1 is WSHSY, CDR2 SAAADI. V lost 3 bases to trimming and J lost 0 bases, with 6 bases between them. In the case of this clone: Its specificity is unknown.

Measured with immunoSEQ multiplex PCR; TCRdb has only the in-frame clones, and not every one. The sample yields 85,000 to 100,000 clones, approximately 94% seen once. Findings and limits, study-wide: No determination was made of the antigen specificity of the expanded peripheral T cells.

The TCR sequence derives from an adult with an advanced solid tumor such as melanoma, head and neck, liver or kidney cancer. The sample consisted of CD4+ or CD8+ T cells sorted from blood, taken in a trial of the OX40 agonist ivuxolimab. This rearrangement joins TRBV10-2 to TRBJ2-6; D call uncertain. CDR3 DNA sequence: TGCGCCAGCAGTGAAAAGAGCTCTGGGGCCAACGTCCTGACTTTC. Amino acids: CASSEKSSGANVLTF.